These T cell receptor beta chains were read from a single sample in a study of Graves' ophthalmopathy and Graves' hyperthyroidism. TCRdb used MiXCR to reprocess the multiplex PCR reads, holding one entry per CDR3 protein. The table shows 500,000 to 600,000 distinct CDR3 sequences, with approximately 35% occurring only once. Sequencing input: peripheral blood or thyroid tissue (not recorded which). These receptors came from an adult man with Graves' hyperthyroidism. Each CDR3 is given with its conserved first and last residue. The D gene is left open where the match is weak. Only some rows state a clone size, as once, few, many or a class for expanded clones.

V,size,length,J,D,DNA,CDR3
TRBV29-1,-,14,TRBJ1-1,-,TGCAGCGTGGGCGGGGGGGGCGATAACACTGAAGCTTTCTTT,CSVGGGGDNTEAFF
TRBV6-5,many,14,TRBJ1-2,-,TGTGCCAGCAGTTACTCGAGGGACGCCTATGGCTACACCTTC,CASSYSRDAYGYTF
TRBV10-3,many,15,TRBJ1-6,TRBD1,TGTGCCAGCAGGGGGGGACAGGCTGGAAATTCACCCCTCCACTTT,CASRGGQAGNSPLHF
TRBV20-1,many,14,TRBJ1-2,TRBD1,TGCAGTGCTGCTTCCGGGACAGGGGCGGGAGGCTACACCTTC,CSAASGTGAGGYTF
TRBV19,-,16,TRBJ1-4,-,TGTGCCAGTAGTATAGATATATCCAGAGCTAATGAAAAACTGTTTTTT,CASSIDISRANEKLFF
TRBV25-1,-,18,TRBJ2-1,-,TGTGCCAGCAGTGAATACACTAGGGACTTCGACTCCTACAATGAGCAGTTCTTC,CASSEYTRDFDSYNEQFF
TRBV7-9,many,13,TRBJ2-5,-,TGTGCCAGCAGCGATGGCCCAAGTGAGACCCAGTACTTC,CASSDGPSETQYF
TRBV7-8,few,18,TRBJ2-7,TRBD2,TGTGCCAGCAGCTTAAAGCCGGCTAGCGGGAGAGGGTCCTACGAGCAGTACTTC,CASSLKPASGRGSYEQYF
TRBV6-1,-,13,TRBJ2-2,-,TGTGCCGTGGGTAAGATGAACACCGGGGAGCTGTTTTTT,CAVGKMNTGELFF
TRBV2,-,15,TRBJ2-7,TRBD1,TGTGCCAGCAGTGCGGGACAGGGGCGAAAGGACGAGCAGTACTTC,CASSAGQGRKDEQYF
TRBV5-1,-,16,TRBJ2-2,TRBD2,TGTGCCAGCAGGCCGGGACTAGCCAAAAACACCGGGGAGCTGTTTTTT,CASRPGLAKNTGELFF
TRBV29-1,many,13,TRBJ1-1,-,TGCAGCGTTGATAGGGACATGAACACTGAAGCTTTCTTT,CSVDRDMNTEAFF
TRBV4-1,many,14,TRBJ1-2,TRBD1,TGCGCCAGCAGCCAAGTGGGGAAGGGGGCTGGCTACACCTTC,CASSQVGKGAGYTF
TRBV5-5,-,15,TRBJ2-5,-,TGTGCCAGCAGCTTGGAAGCAGGGGCGGGTGAGACCCAGTACTTC,CASSLEAGAGETQYF
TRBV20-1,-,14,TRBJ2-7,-,TGCAGTGCTAGAGAGCGGACTCAATCCTACGAGCAGTACTTC,CSARERTQSYEQYF
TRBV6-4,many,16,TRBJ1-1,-,TGTGCCAGCAGTCGCACCGGGGGGGGTTCCCACACTGAAGCTTTCTTT,CASSRTGGGSHTEAFF
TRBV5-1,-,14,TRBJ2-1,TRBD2,TGCGCCAGCAGCCCTATAGCGGGAGCCAATGAGCAGTTCTTC,CASSPIAGANEQFF
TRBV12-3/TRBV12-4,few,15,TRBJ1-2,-,TGTGCCAGCAGTTTGGGGCCCCCTACGAGTAATGGCTACACCTTC,CASSLGPPTSNGYTF
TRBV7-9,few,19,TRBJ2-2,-,TGTGCCAGCAGCCCATACCGGGATTTGGGGAGGAAGGACACCGGGGAGCTGTTTTTT,CASSPYRDLGRKDTGELFF
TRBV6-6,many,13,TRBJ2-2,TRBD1,TGTGCCAGCAGCTTGACAGGGTCCGGGGAGCTGTTTTTT,CASSLTGSGELFF
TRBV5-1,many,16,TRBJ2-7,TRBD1,TGCGCCAGCAGCTGGGGACAGGGAACCTCCTCCTACGAGCAGTACTTC,CASSWGQGTSSYEQYF
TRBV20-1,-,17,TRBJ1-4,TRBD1,TGCAGTGCTAGAGGACTAGCGGGAGGACAGGGCGAGGAAAAACTGTTTTTT,CSARGLAGGQGEEKLFF
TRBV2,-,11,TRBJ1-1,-,TGTGCCAGCAGTGAAGGGGGCTACGCTTTCTTT,CASSEGGYAFF
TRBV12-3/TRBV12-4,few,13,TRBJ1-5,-,TGTGCCAGCAGAGACAGATTGTATCAGCCCCAGCATTTT,CASRDRLYQPQHF
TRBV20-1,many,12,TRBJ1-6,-,TGCAGTGCTAGAGGACAGTCGTTTACCCTCCACTTT,CSARGQSFTLHF
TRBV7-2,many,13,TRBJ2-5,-,TGTGCCAGCAGCCCAGTTTCCCAAGAGACCCAGTACTTC,CASSPVSQETQYF
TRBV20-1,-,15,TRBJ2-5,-,TGCAGTGCTGAGCAGGGGGGGAGGGCCGAGGAGACCCAGTACTTC,CSAEQGGRAEETQYF
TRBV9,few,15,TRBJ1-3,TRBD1,TGTGCCAGCAGCGTCGGGACAGGGGCTGGAAACACCATATATTTT,CASSVGTGAGNTIYF
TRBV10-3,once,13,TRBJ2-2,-,TGTGCCATCAGTACCCAGTCGGGAGGGGAGCTGTTTTTT,CAISTQSGGELFF
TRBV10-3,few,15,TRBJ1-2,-,TGTGCCAGCAGTTTCGGTCGGCTACAGCCCTATGGCTACACCTTC,CASSFGRLQPYGYTF
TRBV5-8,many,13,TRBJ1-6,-,TGTGCCAGCAGCTTGTTAAGGAGCTCACCCCTCCACTTT,CASSLLRSSPLHF
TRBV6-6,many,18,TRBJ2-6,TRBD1,TGTGCCAGCAGTTACGGGGGACAGGGCGGCTCTGGGGCCAACGTCCTGACTTTC,CASSYGGQGGSGANVLTF
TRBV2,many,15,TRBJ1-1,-,TGTGCCAGCCGGCTAAAGTGGGGGTCGGACACTGAAGCTTTCTTT,CASRLKWGSDTEAFF
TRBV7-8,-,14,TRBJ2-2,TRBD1,TGTGCCAGCCGGGGACAGGGTAACACCGGGGAGCTGTTTTTT,CASRGQGNTGELFF
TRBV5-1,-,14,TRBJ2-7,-,TGCGCCAGCAGCTTGACCATTAACGATAGGGAGCAGTACTTC,CASSLTINDREQYF
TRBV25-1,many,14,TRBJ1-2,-,TGTGCCAGCAGTGAATTCCGGGGGAACTATGGCTACACCTTC,CASSEFRGNYGYTF
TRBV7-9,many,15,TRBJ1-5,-,TGTGCCAGCAGCTTAGCGGGAGGCGTCGATCAGCCCCAGCATTTT,CASSLAGGVDQPQHF
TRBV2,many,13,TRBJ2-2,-,TGTGCCAGCAGCCGAGGGTCGATCGGGGAGCTGTTTTTT,CASSRGSIGELFF
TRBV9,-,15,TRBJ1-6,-,TGTGCCAGCAGTGGCGAGAGGGGCATTGGTTCACCCCTCCACTTT,CASSGERGIGSPLHF
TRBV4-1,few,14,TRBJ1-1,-,TGCGCCAGCAGCCCCTTTACAGGGAGGACTGAAGCTTTCTTT,CASSPFTGRTEAFF
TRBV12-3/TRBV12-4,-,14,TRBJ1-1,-,TGTGCCAGCAGTACCTCCTCGGGGAATCCTGAAGCTTTCTTT,CASSTSSGNPEAFF
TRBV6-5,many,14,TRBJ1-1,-,TGTGCCAGCAGTTACTCCCGGGGATGGGCTGAAGCTTTCTTT,CASSYSRGWAEAFF
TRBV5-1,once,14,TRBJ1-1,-,TGCGCCAGCAACGACGACGGACGGAACACCGAAGCTTTCTTT,CASNDDGRNTEAFF
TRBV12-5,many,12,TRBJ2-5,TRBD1,TGTGCTAGTGGAACAGGGGAAGAGACCCAGTACTTC,CASGTGEETQYF
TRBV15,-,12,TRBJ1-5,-,TGTGCCACCAGCTTAGGGACTCAGCCCCAGCATTTT,CATSLGTQPQHF
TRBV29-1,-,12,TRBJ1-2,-,TGCAGCGTCGTAGGGGGGCCCTATGGCTACACCTTC,CSVVGGPYGYTF
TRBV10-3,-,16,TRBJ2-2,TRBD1,TGTGCCATCAGTGACCCGGGACAGGGGAAAACCGGGGAGCTGTTTTTT,CAISDPGQGKTGELFF
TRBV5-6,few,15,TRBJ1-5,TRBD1,TGTGCCAGCAGCCTCAGGGGGCTCGGCAATCAGCCCCAGCATTTT,CASSLRGLGNQPQHF
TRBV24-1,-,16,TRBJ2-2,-,TGTGCCACCAGTGGAAACAACCGGGGGAGTACCGGGGAGCTGTTTTTT,CATSGNNRGSTGELFF
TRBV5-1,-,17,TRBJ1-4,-,TGCGCCAGCAGCTTTCCGAATACCGGGACAACCACTGAAAAACTGTTTTTT,CASSFPNTGTTTEKLFF
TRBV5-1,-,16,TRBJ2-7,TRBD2,TGCGCCAGCAGCATTAGAACTCTAGCGGCTCCTTACGAGCAGTACTTC,CASSIRTLAAPYEQYF
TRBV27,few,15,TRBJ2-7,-,TGTGCCAGCAGTTTATACGGCCGGGGGCTCTACGAGCAGTACTTC,CASSLYGRGLYEQYF
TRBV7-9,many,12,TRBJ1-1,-,TGTGCCAGCAGACCAGGAGGACTTGAAGCTTTCTTT,CASRPGGLEAFF
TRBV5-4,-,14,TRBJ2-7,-,TGTGCCATCAGCTTGGGGGACCGCCCCTACGAGCAGTACTTC,CAISLGDRPYEQYF